This T cell receptor (beta chain) appears in the sequencing data of a study of control samples from healthy donors and cancer patients. Looked up from germline, CDR1 is SGHRS and CDR2 is YFSETQ. Trimming removed 0 bases at V and 6 bases at J, with 15 bases between. The CDR3 length is 16 residues. Sequenced by immunoSEQ multiplex PCR; TCRdb stores in-frame clones only, minus some. The data hold about 60,000 clones, with just over 90% observed a single time. The specimen sequenced was PBMCs. The sequence came from a woman aged 45-65 years with colorectal cancer. V gene TRBV5-1 combines with J gene TRBJ1-4, with D unresolved. The CDR3 sequence: CASSLGGGLWDEKLFF. In DNA form, the CDR3 reads TGCGCCAGCAGCTTGGGCGGTGGATTATGGGATGAAAAACTGTTTTTT.